Sequencing of this T cell receptor (beta chain) was carried out in a study of cytomegalovirus exposure and HLA in healthy donors. Points from the study as a whole: A later look showed TCR association rates differing by HLA locus, highest for DRB1 and lowest for HLA-C.

Of note for this clone: The antigen remains undetermined.

The PCR made use of 60 Vbeta and 13 Jbeta primers. Measured with immunoSEQ multiplex PCR; TCRdb has only the in-frame clones, and not every one. The data contain under 200,000 clones, roughly 84% of them singletons. Trimming took 0 bases from V and 3 from J; bases not matched to a gene: 3. This CDR3 is 15 amino acids long. The germline CDR1 and CDR2 sequences are LNHNV and YYDKDF (reference sequence). Sample: PBMCs. The sequence was obtained from a man under 40 in good health and CMV-seronegative. The chain joins TRBV15 to TRBJ1-2, with 8 bases lining up with TRBD1. The CDR3 loop is CATSRDRGQDYGYTF. The CDR3 bases are TGTGCCACCAGCAGAGATCGGGGACAGGACTATGGCTACACCTTC.